The clone carrying this T cell receptor beta chain has only a few counts. The CDR3 extends over 16 amino acids. CDR1 and CDR2 from the germline V gene are MNHEY and SVGAGI. The ends were cut back, 3 bases at V and 1 base at J, with 15 bases in the middle. This sample stems from a study of blood T cell repertoires in COVID-19. Across the study: There were acute and convalescent COVID-19 samples, and they came from the United States, Italy and Spain. PBMCs, B-cell-depleted T cells, or T cells were the source of the cDNA or gDNA that made up the material.

Data came from immunoSEQ multiplex PCR; TCRdb stores just in-frame clones and leaves some out. The table has about 170,000 clones, around 81% seen once; the top ten hold roughly 3%. Sequencing was done on a sample of peripheral blood. The chain links TRBV6-5 to TRBJ1-1, with D possibly matching TRBD1 (6 bases). This TCR was recovered from a human donor with acute or convalescent COVID-19. The donor label of this sample is uncertain. The CDR3 DNA follows: TGTGCCAGCAGTTATCGGTGGGTGGGGGCGAACACTGAAGCTTTCTTT. Its protein is CASSYRWVGANTEAFF.